A single sample is the source of the 5 T cell receptor beta chains below, sequenced in a study of T cells after yellow fever vaccination. TCRdb processed the 5' RACE reads anew with MiXCR; each CDR3 protein has one entry. This table has some 100,000 distinct CDR3 sequences, about 7% appearing once. The starting material was CD4+ T cells sorted from PBMCs, obtained roughly 47 days after the first yellow fever vaccination. These TCRs come from a man younger than 35 who received the YFV17D yellow fever vaccine.

This clonotype was detected many times. This chain uses TRBV6-5 with TRBJ2-3; D not resolved. Germline V gives CDR1 MNHEY, CDR2 SVGAGI. Trimming removed 0 bases from V and 6 bases from J, with 7 bases in between. The length of the CDR3 is 13 residues. The CDR3 DNA sequence: TGTGCCAGCAGTTACTCGATGGGGGATACGCAGTATTTT. Translating gives CASSYSMGDTQYF.

This clonotype was seen at least ten times. V gene TRBV7-2 combines with J gene TRBJ2-3; 8 bases agree with TRBD2. Trimming took 2 bases from V and 5 from J; bases not matched to a gene: 6. CDR1 SGHTA and CDR2 FQGNSA come from the germline V gene. The CDR3 loop spans 15 amino acids. CDR3 bases: TGTGCCAGCAGCTTATGGCGGGGGGCGGTAGATACGCAGTATTTT. Translated, it gives CASSLWRGAVDTQYF.

This clonotype was recorded at least ten times. The chain is built from TRBV5-1 and TRBJ1-1, with 8 bases identical to TRBD1. Germline V gene data show CDR1 as SGHRS and CDR2 as YFSETQ. The CDR3 covers 16 residues. Trimming at V came to 4 bases and at J to 1 base, leaving 9 bases not matched to a gene. For the CDR3, the DNA is TGCGCCAGCAGCCAACCCTTCAGGGGGCCGAACACTGAAGCTTTCTTT. Translating gives CASSQPFRGPNTEAFF.

This clonotype was counted at least ten times. The chain is built from TRBV20-1 and TRBJ1-1; D not resolved. CDR1 and CDR2 from the germline V gene are DFQATT and SNEGSKA (reference sequence). Between the trimmed V and J ends, which lost 5 bases and 1 base, there was a span of 11 bases. CDR3 length: 13 amino acids. The CDR3 DNA is TGCAGTGCTGATGACACACCGAACACTGAAGCTTTCTTT. This encodes CSADDTPNTEAFF.

The chain links TRBV5-1 to TRBJ1-4, with 12 bases aligning to TRBD1. The CDR3 loop spans 17 amino acids. Germline CDR1 is SGHRS and CDR2 is YFSETQ. The V and J ends lost 4 bases and 2 bases, in that order; junction bases with no gene match: 6. As DNA, the CDR3 is TGCGCCAGCAGCCCGGGACAGGGGGCGAGTACTAATGAAAAACTGTTTTTT. It translates to CASSPGQGASTNEKLFF.